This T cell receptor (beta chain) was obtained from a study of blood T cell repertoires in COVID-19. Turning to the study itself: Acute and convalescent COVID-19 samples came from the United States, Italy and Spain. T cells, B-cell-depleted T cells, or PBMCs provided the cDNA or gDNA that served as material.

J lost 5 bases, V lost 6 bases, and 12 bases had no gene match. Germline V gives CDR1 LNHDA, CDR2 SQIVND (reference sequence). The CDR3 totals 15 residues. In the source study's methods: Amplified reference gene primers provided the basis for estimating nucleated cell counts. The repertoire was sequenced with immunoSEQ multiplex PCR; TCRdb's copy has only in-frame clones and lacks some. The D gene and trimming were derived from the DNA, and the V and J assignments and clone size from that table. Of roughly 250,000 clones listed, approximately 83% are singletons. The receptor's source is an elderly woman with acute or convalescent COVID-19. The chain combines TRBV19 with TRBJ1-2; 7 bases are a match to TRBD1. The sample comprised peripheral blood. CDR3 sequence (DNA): TGTGCCAGTAGCCGAAACTGGGACAGTACATATGGCTACACCTTC. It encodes CASSRNWDSTYGYTF.